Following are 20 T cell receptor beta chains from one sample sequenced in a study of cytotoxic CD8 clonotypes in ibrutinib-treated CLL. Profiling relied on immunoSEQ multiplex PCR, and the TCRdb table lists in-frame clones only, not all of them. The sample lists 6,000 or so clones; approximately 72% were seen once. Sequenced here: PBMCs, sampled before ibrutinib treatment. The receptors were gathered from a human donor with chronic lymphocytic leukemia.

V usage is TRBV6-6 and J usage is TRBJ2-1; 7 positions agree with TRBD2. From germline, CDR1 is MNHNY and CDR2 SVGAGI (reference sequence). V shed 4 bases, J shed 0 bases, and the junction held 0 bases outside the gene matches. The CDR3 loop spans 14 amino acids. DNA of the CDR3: TGTGCCAGCAGTTGGGGGGGCTCCTACAATGAGCAGTTCTTC. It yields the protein CASSWGGSYNEQFF.

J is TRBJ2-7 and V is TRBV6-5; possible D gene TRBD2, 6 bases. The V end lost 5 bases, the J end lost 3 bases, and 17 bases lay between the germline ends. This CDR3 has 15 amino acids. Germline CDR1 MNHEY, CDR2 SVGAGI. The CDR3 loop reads CASSRGLGQFYEQYF. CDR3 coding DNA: TGTGCCAGCAGTCGGGGGTTGGGGCAGTTCTACGAGCAGTACTTC.

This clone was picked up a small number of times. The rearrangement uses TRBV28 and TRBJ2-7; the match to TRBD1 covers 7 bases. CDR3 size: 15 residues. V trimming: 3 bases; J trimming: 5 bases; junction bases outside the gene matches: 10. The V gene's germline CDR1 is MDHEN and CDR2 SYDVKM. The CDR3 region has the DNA TGTGCCAGCAGTTTCAGGCAGGGGGAGCCCGACGAGCAGTACTTC. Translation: CASSFRQGEPDEQYF.

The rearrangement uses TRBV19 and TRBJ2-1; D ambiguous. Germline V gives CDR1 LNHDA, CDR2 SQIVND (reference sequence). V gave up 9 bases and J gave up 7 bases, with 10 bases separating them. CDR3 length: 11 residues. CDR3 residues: CASGRVNEQFF. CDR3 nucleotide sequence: TGTGCCAGCGGTCGGGTGAATGAGCAGTTCTTC. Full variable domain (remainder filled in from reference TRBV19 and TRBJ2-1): DGGITQSPKYLFRKEGQNVTLSCEQNLNHDAMYWYRQDPGQGLRLIYYSQIVNDFQKGDIAEGYSVSREKKESFPLTVTSAQKNPTAFYLCASGRVNEQFFGPGTRLTVL.

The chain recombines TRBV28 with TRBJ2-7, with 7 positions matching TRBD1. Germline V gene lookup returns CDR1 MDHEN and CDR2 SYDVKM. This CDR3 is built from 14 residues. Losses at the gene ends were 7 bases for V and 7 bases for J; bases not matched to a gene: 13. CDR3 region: CASIPGRGSGEQYF. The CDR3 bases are TGTGCCAGCATCCCAGGCAGGGGGTCGGGGGAGCAGTACTTC.

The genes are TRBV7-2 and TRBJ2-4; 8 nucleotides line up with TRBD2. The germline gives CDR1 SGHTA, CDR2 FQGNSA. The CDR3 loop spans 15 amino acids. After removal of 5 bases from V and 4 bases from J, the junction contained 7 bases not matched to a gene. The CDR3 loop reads CASSPQSGSKNIQYF. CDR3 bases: TGTGCCAGCAGCCCCCAGAGCGGGAGTAAAAACATTCAGTACTTC.

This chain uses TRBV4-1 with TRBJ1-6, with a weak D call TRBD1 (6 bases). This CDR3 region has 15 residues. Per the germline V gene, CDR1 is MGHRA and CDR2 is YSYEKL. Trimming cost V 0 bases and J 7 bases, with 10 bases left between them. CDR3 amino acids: CASSQDRTENSPLHF. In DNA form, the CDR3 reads TGCGCCAGCAGCCAAGACCGGACAGAGAATTCACCCCTCCACTTT.

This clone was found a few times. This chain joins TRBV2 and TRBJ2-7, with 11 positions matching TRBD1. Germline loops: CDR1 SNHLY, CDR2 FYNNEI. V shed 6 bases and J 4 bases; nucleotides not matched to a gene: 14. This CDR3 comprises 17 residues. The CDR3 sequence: CASSRGTGGLGSYEQYF. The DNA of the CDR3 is TGTGCCAGCAGCCGGGGGACAGGGGGATTAGGTTCGTACGAGCAGTACTTC.

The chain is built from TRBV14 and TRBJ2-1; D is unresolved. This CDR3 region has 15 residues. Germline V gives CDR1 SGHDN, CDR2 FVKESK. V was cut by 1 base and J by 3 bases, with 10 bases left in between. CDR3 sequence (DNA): TGTGCCAGCAGCCAAGTTGTTTCGGGCTACAATGAGCAGTTCTTC. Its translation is CASSQVVSGYNEQFF.

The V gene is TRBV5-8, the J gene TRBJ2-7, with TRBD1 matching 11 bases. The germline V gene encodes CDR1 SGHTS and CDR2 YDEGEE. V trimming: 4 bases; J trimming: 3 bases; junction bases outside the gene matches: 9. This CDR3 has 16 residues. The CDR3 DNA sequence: TGTGCCAGCAGCCGGGACAGGGGGGGGTTACGCTACGAGCAGTACTTC. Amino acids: CASSRDRGGLRYEQYF.

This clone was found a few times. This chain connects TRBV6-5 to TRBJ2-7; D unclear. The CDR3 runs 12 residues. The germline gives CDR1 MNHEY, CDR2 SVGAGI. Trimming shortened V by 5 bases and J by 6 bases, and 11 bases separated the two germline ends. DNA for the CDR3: TGTGCCAGCAGTAACCCATACCTCGAGCAGTACTTC. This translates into CASSNPYLEQYF.

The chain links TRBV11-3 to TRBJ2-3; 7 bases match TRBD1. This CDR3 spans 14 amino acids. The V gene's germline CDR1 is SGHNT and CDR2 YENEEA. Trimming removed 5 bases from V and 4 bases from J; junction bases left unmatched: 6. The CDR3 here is CASSDRTGPDTQYF. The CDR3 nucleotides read TGTGCCAGCAGCGACCGGACAGGTCCAGATACGCAGTATTTT.

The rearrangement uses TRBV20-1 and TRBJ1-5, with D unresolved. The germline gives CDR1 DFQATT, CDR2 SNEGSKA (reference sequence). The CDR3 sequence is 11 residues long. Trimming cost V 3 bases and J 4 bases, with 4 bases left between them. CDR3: CSARENQPQHF. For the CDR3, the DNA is TGCAGTGCTAGGGAGAATCAGCCCCAGCATTTT.

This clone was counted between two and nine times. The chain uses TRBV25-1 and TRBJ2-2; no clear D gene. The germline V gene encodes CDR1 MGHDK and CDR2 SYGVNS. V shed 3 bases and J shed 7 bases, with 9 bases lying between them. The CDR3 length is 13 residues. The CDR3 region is CASSDGRRGELFF. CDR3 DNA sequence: TGTGCCAGCAGTGACGGACGGCGCGGGGAGCTGTTTTTT.

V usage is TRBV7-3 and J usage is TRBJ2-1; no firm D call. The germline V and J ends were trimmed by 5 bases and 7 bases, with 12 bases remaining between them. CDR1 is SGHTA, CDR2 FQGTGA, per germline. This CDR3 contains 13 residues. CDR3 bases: TGTGCCAGCAGCCGGGCTGGCAGGAATGAGCAGTTCTTC. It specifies CASSRAGRNEQFF. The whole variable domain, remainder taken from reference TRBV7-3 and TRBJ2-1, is GAGVSQTPSNKVTEKGKYVELRCDPISGHTALYWYRQSLGQGPEFLIYFQGTGAADDSGLPNDRFFAVRPEGSVSTLKIQRTERGDSAVYLCASSRAGRNEQFFGPGTRLTVL.

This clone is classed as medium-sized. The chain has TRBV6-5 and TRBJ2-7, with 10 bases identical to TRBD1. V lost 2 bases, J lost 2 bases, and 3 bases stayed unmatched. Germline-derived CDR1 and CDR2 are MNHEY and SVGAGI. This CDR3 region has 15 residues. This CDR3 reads CASSYLGTGAYEQYF. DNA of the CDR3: TGTGCCAGCAGTTACCTCGGGACAGGGGCCTACGAGCAGTACTTC.

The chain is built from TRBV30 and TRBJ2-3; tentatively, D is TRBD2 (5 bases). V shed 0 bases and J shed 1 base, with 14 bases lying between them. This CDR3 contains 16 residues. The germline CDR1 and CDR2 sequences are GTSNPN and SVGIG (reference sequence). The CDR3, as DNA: TGTGCCTGGAGTGTACTTTGGAAGGGAGGCACAGATACGCAGTATTTT. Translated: CAWSVLWKGGTDTQYF.

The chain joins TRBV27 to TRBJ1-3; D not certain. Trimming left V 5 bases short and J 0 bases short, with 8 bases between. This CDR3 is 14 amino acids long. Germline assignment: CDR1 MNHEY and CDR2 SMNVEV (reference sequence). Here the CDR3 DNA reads TGTGCCAGCAGTCAAGGCCGCTCTGGAAACACCATATATTTT. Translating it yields CASSQGRSGNTIYF.

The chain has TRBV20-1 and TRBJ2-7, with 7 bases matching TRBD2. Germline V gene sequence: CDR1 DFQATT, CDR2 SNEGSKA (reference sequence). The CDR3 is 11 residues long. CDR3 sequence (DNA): TGCATGGGGCGGGAGCGGTACGAGCAGTACTTC. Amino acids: CMGRERYEQYF.

CDR3 sequence: CASRLMNTEAFF. The DNA of the CDR3 is TGTGCCAGCCGGTTGATGAACACTGAAGCTTTCTTT. This sequence joins TRBV11-2 and TRBJ1-1; no clear D. V was pared by 8 bases and J by 0 bases, with 7 bases between. The germline V gene has CDR1 SGHAT and CDR2 FQNNGV. The CDR3 is 12 residues long.